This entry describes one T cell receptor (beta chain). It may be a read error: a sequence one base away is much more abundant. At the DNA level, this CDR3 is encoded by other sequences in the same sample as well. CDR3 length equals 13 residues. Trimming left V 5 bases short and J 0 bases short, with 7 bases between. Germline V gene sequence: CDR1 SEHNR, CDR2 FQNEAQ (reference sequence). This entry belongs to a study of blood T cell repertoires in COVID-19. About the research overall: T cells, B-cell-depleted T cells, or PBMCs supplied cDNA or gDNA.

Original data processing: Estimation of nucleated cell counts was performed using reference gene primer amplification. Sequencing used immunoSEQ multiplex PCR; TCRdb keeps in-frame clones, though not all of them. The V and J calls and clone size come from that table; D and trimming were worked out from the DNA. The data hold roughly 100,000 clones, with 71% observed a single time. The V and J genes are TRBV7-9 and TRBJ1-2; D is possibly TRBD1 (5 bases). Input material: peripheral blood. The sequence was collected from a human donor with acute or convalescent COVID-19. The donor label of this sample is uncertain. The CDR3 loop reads CASSPTANYGYTF. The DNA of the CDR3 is TGTGCCAGCAGCCCGACAGCTAACTATGGCTACACCTTC.